Given below is one T cell receptor (beta chain) in context. Its antigen is as yet unknown. Healthy people donating bone marrow made up the donors. Researchers ran the PCR with 60 Vbeta and 13 Jbeta primers. Clones were read by immunoSEQ multiplex PCR, and TCRdb kept only the in-frame ones, dropping some. The sample has approximately 190,000 clones, approximately 80% seen once. The entry originates in a study of cytomegalovirus exposure and HLA in healthy donors. General study results and limits: Per a later analysis, about 15,000 TCR beta sequences showed association with HLA alleles at 0.05 false discovery rate. According to reports, the classifier identified cytomegalovirus status with high specificity and sensitivity.

The CDR3 extends over 16 amino acids. The germline gives CDR1 SGHVS, CDR2 FQNEAQ. The ends were cut back, 4 bases at V and 10 bases at J, with 23 bases in the middle. Sequenced input: PBMCs. The clonotype originates from a boy between 2 and 10 years old in good health and CMV-seronegative. The chain joins TRBV7-8 to TRBJ2-1, with D possibly matching TRBD2 (6 bases). Written as DNA, the CDR3 is TGTGCCAGCAGCTCCTTCCGGGACTCACTTAGGTTAGAGCAGTTCTTC. Residues: CASSSFRDSLRLEQFF. The variable domain in full, with the rest retrieved from reference TRBV7-8 and TRBJ2-1, is GAGVSQSPRYKVAKRGQDVALRCDPISGHVSLFWYQQALGQGPEFLTYFQNEAQLDKSGLPSDRFFAERPEGSVSTLKIQRTQQEDSAVYLCASSSFRDSLRLEQFFGPGTRLTVL.